Below, 14 T cell receptor beta chains from the same sample are listed, as sequenced in a study of OX40 agonist ivuxolimab in advanced cancers. The method was immunoSEQ multiplex PCR; TCRdb's version includes in-frame clones alone and lacks a portion of them. The sample yields just under 85,000 clones, roughly 85% seen once. The sequenced sample was CD4+ or CD8+ T cells sorted from blood, obtained in a trial of the OX40 agonist ivuxolimab. The origin of the receptors is an adult with an advanced solid tumor such as melanoma, head and neck, liver or kidney cancer.

The chain recombines TRBV9 with TRBJ1-5; no definite D call. The CDR3 extends over 14 amino acids. Looked up from germline, CDR1 is SGDLS and CDR2 is YYNGEE. V gave up 3 bases and J gave up 6 bases, with 13 bases separating them. CDR3 sequence (DNA): TGTGCCAGCAGCGCGGACCTCGGTAGTCAGCCCCAGCATTTT. This gives the protein CASSADLGSQPQHF.

Written as DNA, the CDR3 is TGTGCCAGTAGTGTTCATAGCGGGGGGGCCGGGGATACGCAGTATTTT. Amino acid sequence: CASSVHSGGAGDTQYF. V is TRBV19 and J is TRBJ2-3; 11 bases align to TRBD2. This CDR3 is 16 amino acids long. Germline V CDR1 and CDR2: LNHDA, SQIVND (reference sequence). V was pared by 5 bases and J by 6 bases, with 10 bases of the junction left unmatched.

The CDR3 loop reads CASSWTGDTEAFF. CDR3 nucleotide sequence: TGTGCCAGCAGCTGGACAGGGGACACTGAAGCTTTCTTT. The chain has TRBV5-5 and TRBJ1-1; 9 bases agree with TRBD1. The length of the CDR3 is 13 residues. With V trimmed by 3 bases and J by 3 bases, 0 bases remained unmatched. Germline CDR1 is SGHKS and CDR2 is YYEKEE (reference sequence).

CDR3 sequence (DNA): TGTGCCAGCAGTGAAAGGGAAGGGGGCTCAGCTGAAGCTTTCTTT. It encodes CASSEREGGSAEAFF. The rearrangement uses TRBV2 and TRBJ1-1, with 7 bases matching TRBD1. The CDR3 runs to 15 residues. Unmatched junction bases numbered 9, after V lost 2 bases and J lost 6 bases. The germline gives CDR1 SNHLY, CDR2 FYNNEI.

This clone showed up just once. The gene calls are TRBV7-2 and TRBJ2-7; 13 bases are shared with TRBD2. Trimming cost V 2 bases and J 2 bases; bases outside gene matches: 3. This CDR3 contains 16 residues. Germline lookup yields CDR1 SGHTA and CDR2 FQGNSA. CDR3 loop: CASSLTSGGATYEQYF. In DNA, the CDR3 is TGTGCCAGCAGCTTAACTAGCGGGGGGGCAACCTACGAGCAGTACTTC.

Here the CDR3 DNA reads TGTGCCAGCATAGGACAGGGAAGTGCCGGGGAGCTGTTTTTT. This codes for CASIGQGSAGELFF. The chain has TRBV6-1 and TRBJ2-2; 8 bases agree with TRBD1. The trim removed 7 bases at V and 6 bases at J, leaving 7 bases unmatched. CDR3 length: 14 amino acids. Germline lookup yields CDR1 MNHNS and CDR2 SASEGT.

The J gene is TRBJ1-2, the V gene TRBV5-6; D is unresolved. CDR1 is SGHDT, CDR2 YYEEEE, per germline. CDR3 length: 16 residues. The V end lost 4 bases, the J end lost 2 bases, and 18 bases lay between the germline ends. CDR3 DNA sequence: TGTGCCAGCAGCCCCGGCCCCCTACGGGCGAACTATGGCTACACCTTC. Protein sequence: CASSPGPLRANYGYTF. Full variable domain (rest looked up from reference TRBV5-6 and TRBJ1-2): DAGVTQSPTHLIKTRGQQVTLRCSPKSGHDTVSWYQQALGQGPQFIFQYYEEEERQRGNFPDRFSGHQFPNYSSELNVNALLLGDSALYLCASSPGPLRANYGYTFGSGTRLTVV.

The chain employs TRBV5-1 and TRBJ1-1; 9 bases map to TRBD1. The CDR3 is 16 amino acids. CDR1 and CDR2 from the germline V gene are SGHRS and YFSETQ. V dropped 4 bases and J dropped 0; count of bases not matched to a gene: 7. CDR3 coding DNA: TGCGCCAGCAGCCCCCCGGACAGGGGCGTGAACACTGAAGCTTTCTTT. Translated, it gives CASSPPDRGVNTEAFF.

The chain recombines TRBV5-4 with TRBJ2-2, with D hard to call. Trimming cost V 3 bases and J 4 bases, with 13 bases left between them. This CDR3 is 15 amino acids long. The germline CDR1 and CDR2 sequences are SGHNT and YYREEE (reference sequence). This CDR3 is CASSYPNELTGELFF. For the CDR3, the DNA is TGTGCCAGCAGCTATCCAAACGAACTCACCGGGGAGCTGTTTTTT.

This clone came up once. This sequence joins TRBV2 and TRBJ2-3; D might be TRBD2 (5 bases). The germline V gene has CDR1 SNHLY and CDR2 FYNNEI. Trimming removed 2 bases at V and 6 bases at J, with 18 bases between. This CDR3 is 16 amino acids long. The CDR3 region has the DNA TGTGCCAGCAGTGAATCTTCTTTTCGGGGAAAGGATACGCAGTATTTT. Translating it yields CASSESSFRGKDTQYF.

This clone has more than one count but fewer than ten. V is TRBV6-6 and J is TRBJ2-3; maybe TRBD2 (6 bases). From germline, CDR1 is MNHNY and CDR2 SVGAGI (reference sequence). V lost 4 bases to trimming and J lost 1 base, with 12 bases between them. This CDR3 is built from 15 residues. CDR3 protein: CASSLVGGGTDTQYF. Written as DNA, the CDR3 is TGTGCCAGCAGTTTAGTGGGCGGGGGCACAGATACGCAGTATTTT.

A word on this clone: The DNA is omitted, as the CDR3 cannot be located on it reliably, and the CDR3 follows TCRdb's listing. J is TRBJ2-7 and V is TRBV6-5; the D call in the table, TRBD1, was not verified against the DNA. The CDR3 is 15 amino acids in total, end residues counted. CDR1 MNHEY and CDR2 SVGAGI come from the germline V gene. This CDR3 is CASSTSDRGHHEQYF.

In this sample, this clone turned up once. The rearrangement uses TRBV4-3 and TRBJ1-3; D is unclear. The V end lost 5 bases, the J end lost 1 base, and 6 bases lay between the germline ends. CDR1 and CDR2 from the germline V gene are LGHNA and YSLEER. The CDR3 is 13 amino acids. The CDR3 DNA is TGCGCCAGCAGCTGGGTATCTGGAAACACCATATATTTT. As protein: CASSWVSGNTIYF.

This chain links TRBV10-3 with TRBJ1-2; 7 nucleotides agree with TRBD1. The CDR3 totals 15 residues. Germline trimming cut 3 bases from V and 4 bases from J; bases unmatched to any gene: 8. Per the germline V gene, CDR1 is ENHRY and CDR2 is SYGVKD. CDR3 residues: CAISDATGTLYGYTF. CDR3 bases: TGTGCCATCAGTGACGCGACAGGGACCCTCTATGGCTACACCTTC.